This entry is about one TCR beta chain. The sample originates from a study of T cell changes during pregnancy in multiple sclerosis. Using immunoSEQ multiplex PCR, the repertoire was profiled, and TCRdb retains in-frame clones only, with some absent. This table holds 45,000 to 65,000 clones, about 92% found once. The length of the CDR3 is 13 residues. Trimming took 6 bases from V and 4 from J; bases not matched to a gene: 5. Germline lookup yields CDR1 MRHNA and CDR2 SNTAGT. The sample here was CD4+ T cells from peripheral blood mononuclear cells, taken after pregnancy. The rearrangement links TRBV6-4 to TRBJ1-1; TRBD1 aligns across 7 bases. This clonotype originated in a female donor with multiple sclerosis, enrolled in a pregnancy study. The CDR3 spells CASSLQGGTEAFF. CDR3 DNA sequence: TGTGCCAGCAGCCTCCAGGGGGGCACTGAAGCTTTCTTT.